One sample yielded the 2 T cell receptor beta chains listed below, sequenced in a study of low-dose radiotherapy and immunotherapy resistance in tumors. With TRAV- and TRBV-specific primers, first-strand cDNA was made, covering the alpha and beta chains. Amplification, which lasted roughly 20 PCR cycles, used a constant-region primer and V-primer adapter to amplify TCRs. TCRdb called the reads again in MiXCR, with one record for every CDR3 protein. The data hold about 30,000 distinct CDR3 sequences, with around 50% observed a single time. As to time point: after trial treatment. The treatment is: LDRT plus nivolumab, ipilimumab, low-dose cyclophosphamide and aspirin (RACIN trial). Material: PBMCs, obtained after low-dose radiotherapy plus immunotherapy. These receptors were collected from a male donor with gallbladder cancer.

This clonotype was seen a handful of times. The V call is TRBV28, the J call TRBJ1-1; a possible D gene is TRBD1 (5 bases). Germline V gene data show CDR1 as MDHEN and CDR2 as SYDVKM. Trimming left V 8 bases short and J 2 bases short, with 21 bases between. The CDR3 totals 16 residues. CDR3 sequence reads: CASPLRQGHGNTEAFF. CDR3 bases: TGTGCCAGCCCCCTCCGGCAGGGCCACGGTAACACTGAAGCTTTCTTT.

Ten or more counts support this clonotype. The chain couples TRBV20-1 to TRBJ1-3; tentative D call: TRBD1 (6 bases). The CDR3 is 13 amino acids. Trimming stripped 8 bases from V and 4 bases from J, with 15 bases between. The germline gives CDR1 DFQATT, CDR2 SNEGSKA (reference sequence). The CDR3 region has the DNA TGCAGTTCTTATCGGGGGGGCGGAAACACCATATATTTT. Its protein is CSSYRGGGNTIYF.